This passage covers 15 T cell receptor beta chains from one sample sequenced in a study of T cells in Graves' hyperthyroidism and ophthalmopathy. TCR beta CDR3 regions were amplified from RNA transcripts. TCR CDR3 regions were first amplified by RT-PCR with HTBI primers. One entry per CDR3 protein results from TCRdb running MiXCR on the multiplex PCR reads. There are approximately 600,000 distinct CDR3 sequences in the sample; 20% occur only once, and about 35% lies in the top ten. The specimen sequenced was blood. The receptors derive from a man between 25 and 39 years old with Graves' ophthalmopathy.

The rearrangement links TRBV12-3 or TRBV12-4 to TRBJ1-3; maybe TRBD1 (5 bases). The V and J ends lost 5 bases and 0 bases respectively, with 8 bases between them. This CDR3 comprises 14 residues. The CDR3 bases are TGTGCCAGCAGTCGGGACGGCTCTGGAAACACCATATATTTT. This sequence encodes CASSRDGSGNTIYF.

This clonotype was detected many times. J is TRBJ2-7 and V is TRBV7-8; 9 bases are a match to TRBD2. Germline V lookup: CDR1 SGHVS, CDR2 FQNEAQ. J gave up 3 bases and V 5 bases, and 20 bases lay outside the gene matches. CDR3 size: 19 residues. CDR3 protein: CASSQLRLAGPRTYYEQYF. DNA of the CDR3: TGTGCCAGCAGCCAGCTACGGCTAGCGGGACCTAGGACTTACTACGAGCAGTACTTC.

The V gene is TRBV6-1, the J gene TRBJ2-4; no clear D. CDR1 and CDR2 (germline): MNHNS, SASEGT. CDR3 length equals 16 residues. V was pared by 3 bases and J by 5 bases, with 17 bases between. The CDR3 spells CASSELGLWWENIQYF. CDR3 nucleotides: TGTGCCAGCAGTGAGTTGGGATTATGGTGGGAAAACATTCAGTACTTC.

CDR3 nucleotides: TGCGCCAGCGCGAACACCGGGGAGCTGTTTTTT. Translating it yields CASANTGELFF. This sequence joins TRBV5-1 and TRBJ2-2; no clear D. This CDR3 contains 11 residues. CDR1 is SGHRS, CDR2 YFSETQ, per germline. Trimming stripped 7 bases from V and 0 bases from J, with 1 base between.

The rearrangement uses TRBV28 and TRBJ2-7; no firm D call. Germline CDR1 reads MDHEN; CDR2 reads SYDVKM. V was trimmed by 6 bases and J by 0 bases, leaving 12 bases between them. The CDR3 sequence is 14 residues long. The CDR3 coding sequence is TGTGCCAGCAGACCCCCCTTTAGCTCCTACGAGCAGTACTTC. This gives the protein CASRPPFSSYEQYF.

The rearrangement joins TRBV6-1 to TRBJ1-3; 7 bases are shared with TRBD1. The CDR3 is 16 residues long. The germline gives CDR1 MNHNS, CDR2 SASEGT. Unmatched junction bases numbered 12, after V lost 6 bases and J lost 4 bases. The CDR3 DNA reads TGTGCCAGCAGCCGGGGACAGCGGGGCGTCGGAAACACCATATATTTT. Translating it yields CASSRGQRGVGNTIYF.

Regarding this clonotype: A much larger clonotype is one base distant, so this may be a read error. The chain uses TRBV2 and TRBJ2-7; 9 positions match TRBD1. J gave up 0 bases and V 5 bases, and 8 bases lay outside the gene matches. Germline assignment: CDR1 SNHLY and CDR2 FYNNEI. The CDR3 totals 16 residues. CDR3 loop: CASSIQGAMSSYEQYF. As DNA, the CDR3 is TGTGCCAGCAGTATACAGGGGGCCATGAGCTCCTACGAGCAGTACTTC.

This clonotype appeared many times. The CDR3 bases are TGTGCCAGCAGCGTAATAGGGACCGAGGGGGAGACCCAGTACTTC. Residues: CASSVIGTEGETQYF. The V and J genes are TRBV9 and TRBJ2-5; either TRBD1 or TRBD2 may fit D (5 bases each). The germline V gene encodes CDR1 SGDLS and CDR2 YYNGEE. CDR3 length: 15 amino acids. V was clipped by 1 base and J by 5 bases, with 15 bases between them.

In this sample, this clonotype turned up many times. The chain combines TRBV2 with TRBJ2-3; D is perhaps TRBD1 (6 bases). The CDR3 extends over 15 amino acids. Germline values: CDR1 SNHLY, CDR2 FYNNEI. Trimming took 3 bases from V and 4 from J, leaving 14 bases between them. CDR3 residues: CASSEGRGYADTQYF. The CDR3 nucleotides are TGTGCCAGCAGTGAGGGCAGGGGATATGCAGATACGCAGTATTTT. The full variable domain, completed using reference TRBV2 and TRBJ2-3, is EPEVTQTPSHQVTQMGQEVILRCVPISNHLYFYWYRQILGQKVEFLVSFYNNEISEKSEIFDDQFSVERPDGSNFTLKIRSTKLEDSAMYFCASSEGRGYADTQYFGPGTRLTVL.

The table lists this clonotype with many counts. The chain employs TRBV3-1 and TRBJ2-2; TRBD2 might be the D (5 bases). The CDR3 loop spans 15 amino acids. Germline loops: CDR1 LGHDT, CDR2 YNNKEL (reference sequence). With 2 bases removed from V and 6 bases from J, the gap between germline ends came to 13 bases. In DNA, the CDR3 is TGTGCCAGCAGCCAACAAGGACTTCGCCCCGGGGAGCTGTTTTTT. This translates into CASSQQGLRPGELFF.

The table lists this clonotype with many counts. This rearrangement joins TRBV28 to TRBJ2-7; no clear D. Germline V gene lookup returns CDR1 MDHEN and CDR2 SYDVKM. Trimming removed 5 bases at V and 2 bases at J, with 19 bases between. The CDR3 loop spans 16 amino acids. CDR3 in amino acids: CASSHRTGLLPYEQYF. In DNA, the CDR3 is TGTGCCAGCAGTCACCGGACCGGTCTCCTTCCCTACGAGCAGTACTTC. The whole variable domain, remainder taken from reference TRBV28 and TRBJ2-7, is DVKVTQSSRYLVKRTGEKVFLECVQDMDHENMFWYRQDPGLGLRLIYFSYDVKMKEKGDIPEGYSVSREKKERFSLILESASTNQTSMYLCASSHRTGLLPYEQYFGPGTRLTVT.

This clonotype was seen only a few times. The rearrangement links TRBV9 to TRBJ2-7; tentative D call: TRBD1 (6 bases). Germline CDR1 reads SGDLS; CDR2 reads YYNGEE. V lost 0 bases, J lost 2 bases, and 9 bases lay in between. This CDR3 region has 14 residues. The CDR3 DNA sequence: TGTGCCAGCAGCGTAGACAGGGACGCCTACGAGCAGTACTTC. Translated: CASSVDRDAYEQYF.

The sample holds a few counts of this clonotype. The chain couples TRBV7-9 to TRBJ2-1; 12 nucleotides align to TRBD1. The trim removed 0 bases at V and 9 bases at J, leaving 3 bases unmatched. The CDR3 has 15 residues. CDR1 is SEHNR and CDR2 is FQNEAQ in the germline V gene (reference sequence). The CDR3 DNA reads TGTGCCAGCAGCTTAGCGGGACAGGGGGCGGGTGAGCAGTTCTTC. Translation: CASSLAGQGAGEQFF. Full variable domain (rest looked up from reference TRBV7-9 and TRBJ2-1): DTGVSQNPRHKITKRGQNVTFRCDPISEHNRLYWYRQTLGQGPEFLTYFQNEAQLEKSRLLSDRFSAERPKGSFSTLEIQRTEQGDSAMYLCASSLAGQGAGEQFFGPGTRLTVL.

This clonotype was recorded a few times. The rearrangement joins TRBV24-1 to TRBJ1-4, with 7 bases aligning to TRBD1. Germline loops: CDR1 KGHDR, CDR2 SFDVKD. The CDR3 has 15 amino acids. J gave up 5 bases and V 4 bases, and 6 bases lay outside the gene matches. This CDR3 is CATSDRDSSNEKLFF. The CDR3 coding sequence is TGTGCCACCAGTGACCGGGACAGCTCCAATGAAAAACTGTTTTTT.

The chain uses TRBV11-2 and TRBJ1-5; D is ambiguous. The V and J ends lost 4 bases and 3 bases respectively, with 10 bases between them. Germline CDR1 SGHAT, CDR2 FQNNGV. The CDR3 spans 14 residues. In DNA form, the CDR3 reads TGTGCCAGCAGCTCCTTAGGGCACAATCAGCCCCAGCATTTT. This sequence encodes CASSSLGHNQPQHF.